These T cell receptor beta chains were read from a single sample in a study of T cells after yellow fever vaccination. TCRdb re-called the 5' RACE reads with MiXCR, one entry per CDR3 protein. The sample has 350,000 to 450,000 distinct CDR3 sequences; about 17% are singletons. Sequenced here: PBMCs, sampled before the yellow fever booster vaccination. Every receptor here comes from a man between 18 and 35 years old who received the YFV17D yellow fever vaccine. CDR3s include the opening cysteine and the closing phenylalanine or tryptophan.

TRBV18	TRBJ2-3	CASSPPGQGPATQYF
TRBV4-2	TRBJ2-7	CASSQGDRLDRYEQYF
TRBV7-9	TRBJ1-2	CASSLPDREGGYTF
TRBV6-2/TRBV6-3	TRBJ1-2	CASSLLMGDWTF
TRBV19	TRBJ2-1	CASKLPGGSYNEQFF
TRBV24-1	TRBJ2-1	CATRPGLGDGYNEQFF
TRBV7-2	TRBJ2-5	CASSQGASGQETQYF
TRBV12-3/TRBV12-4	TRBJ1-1	CASRYRTGRTEAFF
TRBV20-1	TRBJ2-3	CSVPTGGTDTQYF
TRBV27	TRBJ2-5	CASRTLAGETQYF
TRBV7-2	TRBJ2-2	CASSLYRGTNTGELFF
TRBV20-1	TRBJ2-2	CSARRGGAGELFF
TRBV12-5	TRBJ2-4	CASGLVLGGRTLSAKNIQYF
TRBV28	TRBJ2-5	CASSGVQTRHLETQYF
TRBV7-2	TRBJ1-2	CASRDAGVNYGYTF
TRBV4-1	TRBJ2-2	CASSQVQRSGTGELFF
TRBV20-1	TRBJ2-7	CSARDGEQYF
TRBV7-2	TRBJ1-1	CASLPWVRPNTEAFF
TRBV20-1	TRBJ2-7	CSAQTDRGAYEQYF
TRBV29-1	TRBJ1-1	CSVSPGNTEAFF
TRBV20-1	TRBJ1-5	CSARQRNQPQHF
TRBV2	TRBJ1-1	CASTVNTEAFF
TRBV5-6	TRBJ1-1	CASSLIGTEAFF
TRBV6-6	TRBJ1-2	CASREPTGGYGYTF
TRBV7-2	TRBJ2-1	CASSPGTSDYNEQFF
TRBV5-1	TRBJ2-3	CASSVGTSGGAAKDTQYF
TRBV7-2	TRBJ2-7	CASSPNRDQGQYF
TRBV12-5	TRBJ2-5	CASGLVLAQETQYF
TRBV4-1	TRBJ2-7	CASSQNRGDEQYF
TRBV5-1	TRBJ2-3	CASRSQVSTDTQYF
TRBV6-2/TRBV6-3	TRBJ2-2	CASTPEGTGETGELFF
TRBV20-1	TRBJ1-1	CSARVGGTVNTEAFF
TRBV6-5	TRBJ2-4	CASRPAGQGPGNIQYF
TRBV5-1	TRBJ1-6	CASSLAMGGVYNSPLHF
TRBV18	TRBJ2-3	CASSPRPGVGTDTQYF
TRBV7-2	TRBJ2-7	CASSPTEQYF
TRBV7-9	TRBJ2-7	CASSPKPPNHYEQYF
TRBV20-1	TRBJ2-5	CSAPGLAGGQETQYF
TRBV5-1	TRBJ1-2	CASSPTPGQDYGYTF
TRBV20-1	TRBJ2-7	CSAPISGDLEQYF
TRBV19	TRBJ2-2	CASSMIPGRSTGELFF
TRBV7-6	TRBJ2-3	CASSLGPPIGASTDTQYF
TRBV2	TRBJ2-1	CASRPRDRAHNEQFF
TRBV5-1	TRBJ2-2	CASSLVGDDGELFF
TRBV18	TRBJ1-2	CASSPPSREEGYTF
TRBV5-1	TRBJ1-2	CASSLEGQVWYGYTF
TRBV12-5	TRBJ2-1	CASGSRVAGPYNEQFF
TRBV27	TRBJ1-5	CASSLNWNQPQHF
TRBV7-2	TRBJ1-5	CASSSRPPYQPQHF
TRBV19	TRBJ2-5	CASSMLIQETQYF
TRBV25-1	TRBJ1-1	CASSEQYEAFF
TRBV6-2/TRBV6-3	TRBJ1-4	CASSPADEKLFF
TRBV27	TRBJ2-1	CASSLSEYNEQFF
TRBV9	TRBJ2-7	CASSPDSRYYEQYF